Shown below are 9 T cell receptor beta chains from a single sample sequenced in a study of T cells after yellow fever vaccination (dated by TCRdb to about 2019). Per the publication, the treatment or condition label means: live attenuated yellow fever vaccine strain. Library preparation employed 5' RACE. Sequencing relied on an Illumina HiSeq 2500. Clones were called with MiXCR by TCRdb after fastp trimmed the public reads at Q25, and only in-frame beta chains were retained. When rows share a CDR3 protein, they turn into one entry using the most common DNA and genes. The table for this sample lists a few hundred thousand distinct CDR3 sequences; roughly 6.8% of them were counted only once. Around 17% of the sample lies in the top ten. The sample was PBMCs, taken more than 35 days after the first yellow fever vaccination. The receptor set was obtained from a man between 18 and 35 years old who received the YFV17D yellow fever vaccine.

The rearrangement uses TRBV4-2 and TRBJ1-1; D remains unclear. The CDR3 is 13 amino acids. CDR1 LGHNA and CDR2 YNFKEQ come from the germline V gene. V shed 1 base and J shed 1 base, with 4 bases lying between them. The CDR3 loop reads CASSQAKNTEAFF. The CDR3 DNA follows: TGTGCCAGCAGCCAAGCTAAGAACACTGAAGCTTTCTTT.

The chain uses TRBV29-1 and TRBJ2-3, with D hard to call. Germline V CDR1 and CDR2: SQVTM, ANQGSEA. The CDR3 spans 15 residues. V was trimmed by 2 bases and J by 0 bases, leaving 12 bases between them. CDR3 DNA: TGCAGCGTTGAAATACGAGGCACTAGCACAGATACGCAGTATTTT. Translated, it gives CSVEIRGTSTDTQYF.

The V gene is TRBV5-1, the J gene TRBJ2-3; D may match TRBD1 or TRBD2 (5 bases each). There are 16 residues in the CDR3. V was trimmed by 2 bases and J by 1 base, leaving 14 bases between them. The V gene's germline CDR1 is SGHRS and CDR2 YFSETQ. In DNA, the CDR3 is TGCGCCAGCAGCTTCTCAGGGACGCTCGGCACAGATACGCAGTATTTT. It codes for CASSFSGTLGTDTQYF.

This sequence joins TRBV4-1 and TRBJ2-2; 10 positions match TRBD1. Germline assignment: CDR1 MGHRA and CDR2 YSYEKL. This CDR3 comprises 16 residues. Losses at the gene ends were 3 bases for V and 1 base for J; bases not matched to a gene: 2. Here the CDR3 DNA reads TGCGCCAGCAGCCATGGACAGGGGGGGAACACCGGGGAGCTGTTTTTT. Translated: CASSHGQGGNTGELFF.

This clonotype was observed at least ten times. The chain is built from TRBV7-9 and TRBJ2-4; D perhaps matches TRBD2 (5 bases). CDR3 length: 15 amino acids. The V and J ends lost 3 bases and 0 bases respectively, with 9 bases between them. The germline V gene encodes CDR1 SEHNR and CDR2 FQNEAQ (reference sequence). The chain's CDR3 is CASSLGEVAKNIQYF. In DNA form, the CDR3 reads TGTGCCAGCAGCTTGGGAGAGGTAGCCAAAAACATTCAGTACTTC.

V gene TRBV6-2 or TRBV6-3 combines with J gene TRBJ2-5; TRBD2 agrees at 9 bases. Losses at the gene ends were 4 bases for V and 5 bases for J; bases not matched to a gene: 20. Looked up from germline, CDR1 is MNHEY and CDR2 is SVGEGT. The CDR3 runs 19 residues. The CDR3 spells CASSFPRRASGAIRETQYF. The CDR3, as DNA: TGTGCCAGCAGTTTCCCCCGCCGGGCTAGCGGGGCCATCCGGGAGACCCAGTACTTC.

This clonotype showed up just a few times. The chain employs TRBV15 and TRBJ1-5; D gene ambiguous. There are 15 residues in the CDR3. Trimming left V 1 base short and J 4 bases short, with 11 bases between. From germline, CDR1 is LNHNV and CDR2 YYDKDF (reference sequence). This CDR3 is CATSRVPRTNQPQHF. The CDR3 coding sequence is TGTGCCACCAGCAGAGTTCCCAGAACTAATCAGCCCCAGCATTTT.

This clonotype was recorded a few times. The chain joins TRBV5-1 to TRBJ2-1; D may be TRBD2 (6 bases). The CDR3 loop spans 16 amino acids. Looked up from germline, CDR1 is SGHRS and CDR2 is YFSETQ. The V end lost 4 bases, the J end lost 0 bases, and 14 bases lay between the germline ends. The CDR3 loop reads CASSPTGRGSYNEQFF. The CDR3 nucleotides read TGCGCCAGCAGCCCAACGGGGCGGGGCTCCTACAATGAGCAGTTCTTC.

This clonotype was observed a few times. The CDR3 DNA is TGTGCCAGCAGCCGTGGGGCCCCAGAGACCCAGTACTTC. Translated, it gives CASSRGAPETQYF. This rearrangement joins TRBV7-2 to TRBJ2-5, with D possibly being TRBD1 (5 bases). This CDR3 contains 13 residues. V dropped 5 bases and J dropped 4 bases, with 11 bases sitting between them. The germline V gene has CDR1 SGHTA and CDR2 FQGNSA.